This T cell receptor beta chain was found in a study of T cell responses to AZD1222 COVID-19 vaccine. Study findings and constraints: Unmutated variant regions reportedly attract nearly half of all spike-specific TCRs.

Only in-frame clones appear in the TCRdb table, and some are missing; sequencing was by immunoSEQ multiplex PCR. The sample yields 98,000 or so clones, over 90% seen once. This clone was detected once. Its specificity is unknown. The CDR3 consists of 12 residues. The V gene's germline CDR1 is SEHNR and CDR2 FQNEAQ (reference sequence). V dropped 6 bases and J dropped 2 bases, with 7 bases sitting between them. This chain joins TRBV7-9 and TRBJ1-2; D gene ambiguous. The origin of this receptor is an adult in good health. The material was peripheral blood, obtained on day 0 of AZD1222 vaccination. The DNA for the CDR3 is TGTGCCAGCAGGGATGGGAACTATGGCTACACCTTC. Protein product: CASRDGNYGYTF.